Presented here are 25 T cell receptor beta chains from one specimen sequenced in a study of cytomegalovirus exposure and HLA in healthy donors. Vbeta (60) and Jbeta (13) primers were used in the PCR. Sequencing was performed with immunoSEQ multiplex PCR; in TCRdb, only in-frame clones are kept and a portion is missing. The data contain a few hundred thousand clones, approximately 80% of them singletons. Sequenced material: PBMCs. These receptors were collected from a woman in her thirties or forties in good health and CMV-seronegative.

This clone was seen a few times. This sequence joins TRBV7-9 and TRBJ1-4, with TRBD1 as a possible D gene (6 bases). The germline CDR1 and CDR2 sequences are SEHNR and FQNEAQ (reference sequence). This CDR3 region has 15 residues. V lost 1 base and J 2 bases, leaving 8 bases between the germline ends. In DNA, the CDR3 is TGTGCCAGCAGCTTAGGGGGGCAGACTAATGAAAAACTGTTTTTT. Protein product: CASSLGGQTNEKLFF.

This clone was seen a handful of times. The chain combines TRBV4-3 with TRBJ1-4; no firm D call. Trimming took 0 bases from V and 7 from J, leaving 15 bases between them. This CDR3 is 16 amino acids long. CDR1 is LGHNA and CDR2 is YSLEER in the germline V gene. The CDR3 coding sequence is TGCGCCAGCAGCCAAGAGAGGTCCGGGGTGGGTGAAAAACTGTTTTTT. This gives the protein CASSQERSGVGEKLFF.

This sequence joins TRBV9 and TRBJ2-7, with 7 bases fitting TRBD2. The junction had 4 bases not matched to a gene; V was cut back by 2 bases and J by 2 bases. This CDR3 region has 14 residues. Germline loops: CDR1 SGDLS, CDR2 YYNGEE. CDR3 DNA: TGTGCCAGCAGCGTGGGAGGGGCGACCTACGAGCAGTACTTC. This sequence encodes CASSVGGATYEQYF.

This chain connects TRBV15 to TRBJ1-2; no clear D gene. Germline V lookup: CDR1 LNHNV, CDR2 YYDKDF (reference sequence). The V and J ends lost 0 bases and 8 bases respectively, with 19 bases between them. This CDR3 region has 16 residues. Here the CDR3 reads CATSRDYRAGQWGYTF. CDR3 sequence (DNA): TGTGCCACCAGCAGAGATTATCGGGCGGGTCAGTGGGGCTACACCTTC.

In regard to this clone: At one of its ends the junction is not consistent with the germline gene, which may arise from a read error. The V and J genes are TRBV7-9 and TRBJ1-1, with TRBD1 matching over 7 bases. The length of the CDR3 is 15 residues. Germline loops: CDR1 SEHNR, CDR2 FQNEAQ (reference sequence). CDR3 amino acids: CSSSYSDRVNTEAFF. DNA for the CDR3: TGTTCCAGCAGCTATTCAGACAGGGTCAACACTGAAGCTTTCTTT.

The chain has TRBV6-5 and TRBJ2-3; perhaps TRBD2 as D (6 bases). The CDR3 totals 14 residues. Looked up from germline, CDR1 is MNHEY and CDR2 is SVGAGI. V lost 0 bases to trimming and J lost 4 bases, with 8 bases between them. CDR3 bases: TGTGCCAGCAGTTACTCGCGGGGATCAGATACGCAGTATTTT. This gives the protein CASSYSRGSDTQYF.

This chain connects TRBV4-3 to TRBJ2-3; no reliable D call. Trimming stripped 3 bases from V and 2 bases from J, with 6 bases between. Germline V lookup: CDR1 LGHNA, CDR2 YSLEER. This CDR3 region has 13 residues. CDR3: CASSQRITDTQYF. The CDR3 DNA reads as TGCGCCAGCAGCCAGCGGATCACAGATACGCAGTATTTT.

The CDR3 loop reads CASSDEKNTEAFF. The CDR3 DNA reads TGTGCCAGCAGTGACGAGAAAAACACTGAAGCTTTCTTT. The rearrangement joins TRBV2 to TRBJ1-1, with D unclear. This CDR3 is built from 13 residues. V dropped 3 bases and J dropped 2 bases, with 7 bases sitting between them. Germline values: CDR1 SNHLY, CDR2 FYNNEI.

This clone was seen a few times. At one end, the junction sequence differs from germline, possibly due to a read error. The gene calls are TRBV2 and TRBJ1-1; 8 positions match TRBD1. The CDR3 loop spans 11 amino acids. The germline V gene has CDR1 SNHLY and CDR2 FYNNEI. The CDR3 coding sequence is TGTGCCAGCAGGATAGACAGGGGATGGGACTTT. It codes for CASRIDRGWDF.

The chain couples TRBV6-6 to TRBJ2-7; 9 bases agree with TRBD1. Germline V CDR1 and CDR2: MNHNY, SVGAGI (reference sequence). V lost 0 bases and J lost 4; bases outside the gene matches: 7. CDR3 length: 16 residues. The CDR3 DNA follows: TGTGCCAGCAGTTACTCGATTCTCGGGACAGGGTACGAGCAGTACTTC. Amino acid sequence: CASSYSILGTGYEQYF.

The V gene is TRBV5-8, the J gene TRBJ1-1; D might be TRBD1 (5 bases). CDR1 is SGHTS, CDR2 YDEGEE, per germline. This CDR3 is 13 amino acids long. V dropped 4 bases and J dropped 7 bases, with 14 bases sitting between them. CDR3 coding DNA: TGTGCCAGCAGCGGGGCGGTGTGGAATGAAGCTTTCTTT. This codes for CASSGAVWNEAFF.

The chain employs TRBV30 and TRBJ1-1, with TRBD1 as a possible D gene (5 bases). This CDR3 has 12 residues. Trimming left V 6 bases short and J 4 bases short, with 12 bases between. The V gene's germline CDR1 is GTSNPN and CDR2 SVGIG (reference sequence). CDR3 region: CACQGYGTEAFF. The CDR3, as DNA: TGTGCCTGCCAGGGTTATGGCACTGAAGCTTTCTTT. Filled out from reference TRBV30 and TRBJ1-1, the complete variable domain reads SQTIHQWPATLVQPVGSPLSLECTVEGTSNPNLYWYRQAAGRGLQLLFYSVGIGQISSEVPQNLSASRPQDRQFILSSKKLLLSDSGFYLCACQGYGTEAFFGQGTRLTVV.

CDR3 amino acids: CASSPGTSSYEQYF. In nucleotides, the CDR3 is TGTGCCAGCAGCCCGGGGACTAGCTCCTACGAGCAGTACTTC. The rearrangement links TRBV4-2 to TRBJ2-7; 8 nucleotides agree with TRBD2. The V and J ends lost 4 bases and 0 bases, in that order; junction bases with no gene match: 2. Germline assignment: CDR1 LGHNA and CDR2 YNFKEQ. This CDR3 is 14 amino acids long.

The chain recombines TRBV6-6 with TRBJ1-5, with 7 bases that match TRBD1. The CDR3 runs 14 residues. The V and J ends lost 5 bases and 3 bases, in that order; junction bases with no gene match: 4. Germline CDR1 and CDR2: MNHNY and SVGAGI (reference sequence). This CDR3 reads CASSDRAPNQPQHF. CDR3 DNA: TGTGCCAGCAGTGACAGGGCCCCCAATCAGCCCCAGCATTTT.

The chain combines TRBV5-6 with TRBJ1-4, with 8 positions matching TRBD1. The CDR3 runs to 14 residues. J was trimmed by 8 bases and V by 4 bases; bases with no gene match: 7. Germline assignment: CDR1 SGHDT and CDR2 YYEEEE. CDR3 nucleotide sequence: TGTGCCAGCAGCCCCAGGACAGGGTGGGAAAAACTGTTTTTT. Its protein product is CASSPRTGWEKLFF.

V is TRBV28 and J is TRBJ1-1; 11 bases line up with TRBD1. The germline V gene has CDR1 MDHEN and CDR2 SYDVKM. J gave up 1 base and V 5 bases, and 6 bases lay outside the gene matches. The CDR3 is made up of 16 amino acids. CDR3 DNA sequence: TGTGCCAGCAGTGGACAGGGGGCGAGTTCGAACACTGAAGCTTTCTTT. Protein sequence: CASSGQGASSNTEAFF.

This sequence joins TRBV2 and TRBJ2-3, with a possible D match to TRBD1 (6 bases). V was clipped by 8 bases and J by 0 bases, with 12 bases between them. The CDR3 runs 14 residues. CDR1 and CDR2 (germline): SNHLY, FYNNEI. The CDR3 sequence is CASHDRQSTDTQYF. The CDR3 DNA sequence: TGTGCCAGCCACGACAGGCAAAGCACAGATACGCAGTATTTT. The whole variable domain, remainder taken from reference TRBV2 and TRBJ2-3, is EPEVTQTPSHQVTQMGQEVILRCVPISNHLYFYWYRQILGQKVEFLVSFYNNEISEKSEIFDDQFSVERPDGSNFTLKIRSTKLEDSAMYFCASHDRQSTDTQYFGPGTRLTVL.

The chain couples TRBV18 to TRBJ2-1; 9 nucleotides align to TRBD2. The CDR3 spans 15 residues. V was clipped by 5 bases and J by 6 bases; unmatched bases: 8. The germline V gene encodes CDR1 KGHSH and CDR2 LQKENI. CDR3 amino acids: CASSSTGTSINEQFF. Here the CDR3 DNA reads TGTGCCAGCTCAAGCACCGGGACTAGCATCAATGAGCAGTTCTTC.

The chain is built from TRBV28 and TRBJ2-7; weak D call: TRBD1 (5 bases). In germline, CDR1 is MDHEN, CDR2 SYDVKM. The length of the CDR3 is 13 residues. Trimming pared 5 bases from V and 11 bases from J, leaving 19 bases between. The CDR3 bases are TGTGCCAGCAGTCCGCCCTCGACAGTTTGGGAGTACTTC. Translating it yields CASSPPSTVWEYF.

This clone was observed a single time. The chain links TRBV2 to TRBJ2-5, with 9 bases fitting TRBD2. With the DNA end fitting TRBJ2-7 better, the J assignment may be wrong. The CDR3 sequence is 17 residues long. Looked up from germline, CDR1 is SNHLY and CDR2 is FYNNEI. The CDR3 sequence is CASSENSGGTRNYEQYF. The CDR3 region has the DNA TGTGCCAGCAGTGAGAATAGCGGGGGAACCCGGAACTACGAGCAGTACTTC.

This clone occurred once. The CDR3 is CASSLFVDRVSGNTIYF. CDR3 DNA: TGTGCCAGCAGTTTATTTGTCGACAGAGTCTCTGGAAACACCATATATTTT. The chain couples TRBV28 to TRBJ1-3, with a weak D call TRBD1 (5 bases). The germline gives CDR1 MDHEN, CDR2 SYDVKM. The ends were cut back, 1 base at V and 0 bases at J, with 13 bases in the middle. The CDR3 runs 17 residues.

V is TRBV7-2 and J is TRBJ2-1; 10 nucleotides match TRBD2. V lost 8 bases and J lost 4; bases outside the gene matches: 11. This CDR3 spans 16 amino acids. Germline V CDR1 and CDR2: SGHTA, FQGNSA. The CDR3 region is CASGTSSGGTYNEQFF. The CDR3 DNA follows: TGTGCCAGCGGGACCTCTAGCGGGGGAACGTACAATGAGCAGTTCTTC.

The chain links TRBV13 to TRBJ1-2; maybe TRBD1 (6 bases). This CDR3 is 12 amino acids long. CDR1 is PRHDT and CDR2 is FYEKMQ in the germline V gene (reference sequence). Between the trimmed V and J ends, which lost 5 bases and 8 bases, there was a span of 12 bases. The CDR3 DNA reads TGTGCCAGCAGCGTACAGGGCGGCGGCTACACCTTC. It translates to CASSVQGGGYTF.

The V gene is TRBV2, the J gene TRBJ2-5; tentatively, D is TRBD2 (6 bases). The CDR3 runs to 11 residues. Germline loops: CDR1 SNHLY, CDR2 FYNNEI. V shed 8 bases and J shed 2 bases, with 6 bases lying between them. CDR3 region: CASGGQETQYF. The CDR3 nucleotides read TGTGCCAGCGGGGGGCAAGAGACCCAGTACTTC.

V usage is TRBV9 and J usage is TRBJ2-3, with 12 bases aligning to TRBD2. This CDR3 is built from 16 residues. The trim removed 3 bases at V and 8 bases at J, leaving 10 bases unmatched. CDR1 and CDR2 (germline): SGDLS, YYNGEE. The chain's CDR3 is CASSAASGGAFGTQYF. The CDR3 nucleotides read TGTGCCAGCAGCGCCGCTAGCGGGGGGGCTTTTGGTACGCAGTATTTT.